This TCR beta chain stems from a study of OX40 agonist ivuxolimab in advanced cancers. Assay used: immunoSEQ multiplex PCR; TCRdb lists only in-frame clones, some missing. The data hold about 110,000 clones, with 80% to 95% observed a single time. This TCR was recovered from an adult with an advanced solid tumor such as melanoma, head and neck, liver or kidney cancer. The sequencing used CD4+ or CD8+ T cells sorted from blood, collected in a trial of the OX40 agonist ivuxolimab.

CDR3 nucleotide sequence: TGTGCCAGCAGCTTAACACTAGTCCTGGGCGAGACCCAGTACTTC. Translating gives CASSLTLVLGETQYF. The rearrangement joins TRBV7-6 to TRBJ2-5; maybe TRBD2 (5 bases). CDR3 length equals 15 residues. In germline, CDR1 is SGHVS, CDR2 FNYEAQ. Trimming removed 2 bases at V and 5 bases at J, with 15 bases between. The variable domain in full, with the rest retrieved from reference TRBV7-6 and TRBJ2-5, is GAGVSQSPRYKVTKRGQDVALRCDPISGHVSLYWYRQALGQGPEFLTYFNYEAQQDKSGLPNDRFSAERPEGSISTLTIQRTEQRDSAMYRCASSLTLVLGETQYFGPGTRLLVL.